This T cell receptor (beta chain) was retrieved from a study of blood T cell repertoires in COVID-19. Across the study: Researchers got acute and convalescent COVID-19 samples from the United States, Italy and Spain. T cells, B-cell-depleted T cells, or PBMCs supplied cDNA or gDNA.

The germline gives CDR1 LNHDA, CDR2 SQIVND (reference sequence). The CDR3 totals 14 residues. The V and J ends lost 8 bases and 1 base respectively, with 14 bases between them. Patients at the Seattle site were enrolled during active infection and followed longitudinally. In the original analysis: Counts of nucleated cells, estimated from reference gene primer amplification, were obtained. Method: immunoSEQ multiplex PCR; TCRdb's copy keeps in-frame clones and lacks some. V and J calls and clone size are those listed in that table; D and trimming were worked out from the DNA. Seen here are roughly 200,000 clones, roughly 79% observed once, and the top ten hold approximately 11%.

Sequenced material: peripheral blood. The chain is built from TRBV19 and TRBJ1-1; D gene unclear. The sequence was collected from a woman between 35 and 50 years old with COVID-19, enrolled during active disease. In nucleotides, the CDR3 is TGTGCCAGTGACACTTCATCGGCGAACACTGAAGCTTTCTTT. Its protein product is CASDTSSANTEAFF.